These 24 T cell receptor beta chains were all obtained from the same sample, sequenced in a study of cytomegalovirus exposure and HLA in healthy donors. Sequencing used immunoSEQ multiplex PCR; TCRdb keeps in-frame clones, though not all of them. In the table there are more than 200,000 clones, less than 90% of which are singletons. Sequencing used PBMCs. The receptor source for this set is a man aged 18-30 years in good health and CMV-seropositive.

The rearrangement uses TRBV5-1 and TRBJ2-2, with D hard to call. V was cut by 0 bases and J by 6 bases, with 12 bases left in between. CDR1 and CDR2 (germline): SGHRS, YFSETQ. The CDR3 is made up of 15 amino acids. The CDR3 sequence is CASSLDGWSPGELFF. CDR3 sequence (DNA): TGCGCCAGCAGCTTGGACGGTTGGAGCCCCGGGGAGCTGTTTTTT.

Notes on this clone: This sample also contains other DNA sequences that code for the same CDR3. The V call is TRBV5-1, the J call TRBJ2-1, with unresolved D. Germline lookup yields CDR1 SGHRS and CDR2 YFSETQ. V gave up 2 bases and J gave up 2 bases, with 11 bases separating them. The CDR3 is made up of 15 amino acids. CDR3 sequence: CASSLASPTYNEQFF. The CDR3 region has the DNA TGCGCCAGCAGCTTAGCCTCCCCTACCTACAATGAGCAGTTCTTC. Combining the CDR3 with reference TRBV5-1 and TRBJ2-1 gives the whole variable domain KAGVTQTPRYLIKTRGQQVTLSCSPISGHRSVSWYQQTPGQGLQFLFEYFSETQRNKGNFPGRFSGRQFSNSRSEMNVSTLELGDSALYLCASSLASPTYNEQFFGPGTRLTVL.

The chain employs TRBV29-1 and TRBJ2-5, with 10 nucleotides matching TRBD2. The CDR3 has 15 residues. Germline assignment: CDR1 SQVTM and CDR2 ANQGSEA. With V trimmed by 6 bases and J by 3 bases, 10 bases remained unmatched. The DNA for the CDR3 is TGCAGCGTCTCCGGGGCTAGCGGGGGTAAAGAGACCCAGTACTTC. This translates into CSVSGASGGKETQYF.

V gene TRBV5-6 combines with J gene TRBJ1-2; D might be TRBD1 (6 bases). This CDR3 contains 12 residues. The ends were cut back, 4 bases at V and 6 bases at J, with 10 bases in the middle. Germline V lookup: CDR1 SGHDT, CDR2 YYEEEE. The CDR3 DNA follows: TGTGCCAGCAGCCCGACAGGAAATGGCTACACCTTC. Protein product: CASSPTGNGYTF.

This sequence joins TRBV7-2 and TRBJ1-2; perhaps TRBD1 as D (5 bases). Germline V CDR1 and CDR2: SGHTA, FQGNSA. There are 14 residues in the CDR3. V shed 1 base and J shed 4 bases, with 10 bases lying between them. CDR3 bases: TGTGCCAGCAGCTTAGGAGGGGCAGGCTATGGCTACACCTTC. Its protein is CASSLGGAGYGYTF.

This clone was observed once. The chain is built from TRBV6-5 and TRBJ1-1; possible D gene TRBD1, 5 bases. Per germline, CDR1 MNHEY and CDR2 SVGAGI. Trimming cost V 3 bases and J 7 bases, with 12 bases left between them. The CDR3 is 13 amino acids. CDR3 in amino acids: CASSYGGFGEAFF. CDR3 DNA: TGTGCCAGCAGTTATGGGGGTTTTGGTGAAGCTTTCTTT.

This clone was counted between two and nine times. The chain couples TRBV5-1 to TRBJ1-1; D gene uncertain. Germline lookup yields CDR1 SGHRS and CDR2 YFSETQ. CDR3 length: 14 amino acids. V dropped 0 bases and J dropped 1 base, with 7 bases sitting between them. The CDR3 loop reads CASSLASGNTEAFF. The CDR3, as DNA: TGCGCCAGCAGCTTGGCCTCAGGGAACACTGAAGCTTTCTTT.

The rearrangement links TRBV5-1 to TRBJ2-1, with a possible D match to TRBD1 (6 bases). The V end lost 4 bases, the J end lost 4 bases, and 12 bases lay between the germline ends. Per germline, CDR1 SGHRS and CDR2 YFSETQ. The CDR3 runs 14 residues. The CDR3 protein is CASSGPGQYNEQFF. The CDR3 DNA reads TGCGCCAGCAGCGGCCCAGGACAGTACAATGAGCAGTTCTTC.

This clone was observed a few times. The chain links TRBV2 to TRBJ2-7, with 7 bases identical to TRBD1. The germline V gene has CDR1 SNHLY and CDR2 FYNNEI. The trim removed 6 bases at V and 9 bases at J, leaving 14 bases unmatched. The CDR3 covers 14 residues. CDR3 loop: CASRVDGTESVQYF. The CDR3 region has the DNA TGTGCCAGCAGAGTAGACGGGACAGAAAGTGTGCAGTACTTC.

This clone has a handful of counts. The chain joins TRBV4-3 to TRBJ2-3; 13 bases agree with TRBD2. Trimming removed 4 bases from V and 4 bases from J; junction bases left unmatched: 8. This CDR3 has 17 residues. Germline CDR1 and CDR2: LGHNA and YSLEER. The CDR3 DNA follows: TGCGCCAGCAGCCCCGGACTAGCGGGAGTCGGGGCAGATACGCAGTATTTT. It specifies CASSPGLAGVGADTQYF.

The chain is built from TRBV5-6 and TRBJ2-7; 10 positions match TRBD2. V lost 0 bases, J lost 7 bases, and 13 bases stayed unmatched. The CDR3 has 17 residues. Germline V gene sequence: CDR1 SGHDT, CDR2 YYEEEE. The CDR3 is CASSLDPLSGRAGEQYF. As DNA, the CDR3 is TGTGCCAGCAGCTTGGACCCCTTAAGCGGGAGGGCGGGGGAGCAGTACTTC.

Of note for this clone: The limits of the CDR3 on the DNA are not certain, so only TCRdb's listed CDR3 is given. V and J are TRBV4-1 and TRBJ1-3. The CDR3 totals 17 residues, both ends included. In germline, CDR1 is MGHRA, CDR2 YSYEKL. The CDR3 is CASSQVLGTGTGNTIYF.

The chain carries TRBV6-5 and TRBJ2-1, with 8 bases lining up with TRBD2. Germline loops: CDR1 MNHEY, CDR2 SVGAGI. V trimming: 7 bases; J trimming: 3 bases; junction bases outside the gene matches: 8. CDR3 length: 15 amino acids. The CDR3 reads CASTSRLAGYNEQFF. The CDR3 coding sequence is TGTGCCAGCACCTCAAGGCTAGCGGGCTACAATGAGCAGTTCTTC.

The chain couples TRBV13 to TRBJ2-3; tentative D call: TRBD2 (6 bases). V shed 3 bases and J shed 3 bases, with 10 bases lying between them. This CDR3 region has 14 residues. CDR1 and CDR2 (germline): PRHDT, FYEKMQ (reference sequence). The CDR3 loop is CASSFGSGTDTQYF. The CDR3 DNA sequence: TGTGCCAGCAGCTTTGGTAGCGGAACAGATACGCAGTATTTT.

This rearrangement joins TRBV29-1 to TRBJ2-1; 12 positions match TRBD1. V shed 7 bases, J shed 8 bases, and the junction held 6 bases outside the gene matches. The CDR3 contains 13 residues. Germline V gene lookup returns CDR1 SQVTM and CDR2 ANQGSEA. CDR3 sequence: CSAGQGAWYEQFF. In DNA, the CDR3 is TGCAGCGCGGGACAGGGGGCTTGGTATGAGCAGTTCTTC.

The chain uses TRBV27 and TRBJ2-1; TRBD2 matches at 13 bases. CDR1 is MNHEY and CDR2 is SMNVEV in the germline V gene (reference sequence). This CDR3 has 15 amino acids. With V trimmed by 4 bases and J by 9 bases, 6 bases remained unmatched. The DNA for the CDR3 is TGTGCCAGCAGTTCGGCGGGACTAGCGGGAAGTGAGCAGTTCTTC. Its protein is CASSSAGLAGSEQFF.

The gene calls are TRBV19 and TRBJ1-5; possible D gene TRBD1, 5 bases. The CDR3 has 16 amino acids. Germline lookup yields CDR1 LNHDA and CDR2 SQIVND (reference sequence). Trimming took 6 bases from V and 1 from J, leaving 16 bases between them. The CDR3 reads CASRLGAGWSNQPQHF. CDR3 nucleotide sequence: TGTGCCAGTAGGCTCGGTGCAGGGTGGAGCAATCAGCCCCAGCATTTT.

In nucleotides, the CDR3 is TGTGCCAGCAGCGTAGCTTGGGGGCATGAGCAGTTCTTC. This encodes CASSVAWGHEQFF. This sequence joins TRBV9 and TRBJ2-1, with a possible D match to TRBD1 (6 bases). Germline V gives CDR1 SGDLS, CDR2 YYNGEE. Trimming cost V 0 bases and J 8 bases, with 9 bases left between them. The length of the CDR3 is 13 residues.

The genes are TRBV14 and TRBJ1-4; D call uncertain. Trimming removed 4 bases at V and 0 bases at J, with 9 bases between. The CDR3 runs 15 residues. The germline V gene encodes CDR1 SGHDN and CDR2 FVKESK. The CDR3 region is CASSPLGATNEKLFF. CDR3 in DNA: TGTGCCAGCAGCCCACTCGGAGCAACTAATGAAAAACTGTTTTTT.

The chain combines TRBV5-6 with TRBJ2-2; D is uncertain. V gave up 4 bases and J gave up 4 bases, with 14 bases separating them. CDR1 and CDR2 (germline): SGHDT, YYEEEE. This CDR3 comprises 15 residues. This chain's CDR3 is CASSPTWSGTGELFF. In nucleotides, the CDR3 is TGTGCCAGCAGCCCCACCTGGAGTGGCACCGGGGAGCTGTTTTTT.

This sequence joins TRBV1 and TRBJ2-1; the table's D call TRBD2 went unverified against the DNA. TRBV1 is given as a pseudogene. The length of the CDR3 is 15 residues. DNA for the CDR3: TGCACCAGTGCTCCGGGGACTTTAGGCGGAAATGAGCAGTTCTTC. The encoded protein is CTSAPGTLGGNEQFF.

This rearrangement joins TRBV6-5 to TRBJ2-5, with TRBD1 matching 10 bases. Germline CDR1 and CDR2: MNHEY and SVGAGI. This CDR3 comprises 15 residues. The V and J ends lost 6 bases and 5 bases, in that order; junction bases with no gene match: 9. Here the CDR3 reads CASSRQGARMETQYF. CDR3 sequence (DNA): TGTGCCAGCAGCCGACAGGGGGCGCGAATGGAGACCCAGTACTTC.

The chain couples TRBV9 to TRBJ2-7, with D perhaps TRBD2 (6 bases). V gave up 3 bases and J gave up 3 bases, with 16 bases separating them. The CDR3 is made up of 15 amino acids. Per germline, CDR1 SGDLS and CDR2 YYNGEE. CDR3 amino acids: CASSGAGRPDYEQYF. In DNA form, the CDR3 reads TGTGCCAGCAGCGGGGCGGGGAGGCCCGACTACGAGCAGTACTTC.

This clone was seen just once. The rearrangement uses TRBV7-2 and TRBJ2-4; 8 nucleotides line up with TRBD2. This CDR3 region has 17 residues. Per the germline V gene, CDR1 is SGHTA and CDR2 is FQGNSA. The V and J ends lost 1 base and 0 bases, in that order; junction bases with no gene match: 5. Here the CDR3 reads CASSLGGAGAAKNIQYF. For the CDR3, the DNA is TGTGCCAGCAGCTTAGGAGGAGCGGGGGCAGCCAAAAACATTCAGTACTTC.